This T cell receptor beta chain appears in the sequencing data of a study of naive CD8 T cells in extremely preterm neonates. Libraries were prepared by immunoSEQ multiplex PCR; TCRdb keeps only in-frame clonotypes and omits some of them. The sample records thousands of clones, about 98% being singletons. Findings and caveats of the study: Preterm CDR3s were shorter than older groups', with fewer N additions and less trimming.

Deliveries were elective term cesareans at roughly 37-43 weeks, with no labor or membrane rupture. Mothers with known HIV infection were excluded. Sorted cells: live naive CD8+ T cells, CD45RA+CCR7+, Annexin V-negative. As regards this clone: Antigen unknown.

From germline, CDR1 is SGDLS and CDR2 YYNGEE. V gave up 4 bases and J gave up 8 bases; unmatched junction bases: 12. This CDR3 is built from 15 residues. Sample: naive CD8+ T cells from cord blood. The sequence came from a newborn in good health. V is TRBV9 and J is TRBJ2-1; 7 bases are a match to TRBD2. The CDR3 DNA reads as TGTGCCAGCAGCCCATCCGGGACTATATACGATGAGCAGTTCTTC. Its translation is CASSPSGTIYDEQFF.